A single sample is the source of the 25 T cell receptor beta chains below, sequenced in a study of CD8 T cells in ankylosing spondylitis. MiXCR, run by TCRdb on the 5' RACE reads, gives a single entry per CDR3 protein. The table lists some 250,000 distinct CDR3 sequences, about 24% of them singletons. Material for sequencing was blood, either unsorted or a sorted T cell fraction (not recorded which). These receptors originate from a male donor with ankylosing spondylitis or in good health (not recorded which).

In its sample, this clonotype was seen many times. The CDR3 region is CASSQELGRGAGGYTF. The CDR3 nucleotides read TGTGCCAGCAGCCAAGAACTGGGACGTGGGGCTGGTGGCTACACCTTC. J is TRBJ1-2 and V is TRBV4-2, with D tentatively TRBD1 (5 bases). This CDR3 contains 16 residues. In germline, CDR1 is LGHNA, CDR2 YNFKEQ. The V and J ends lost 0 bases and 7 bases respectively, with 18 bases between them.

The chain has TRBV5-1 and TRBJ2-3; D perhaps matches TRBD2 (6 bases). The CDR3 contains 14 residues. Trimming pared 0 bases from V and 4 bases from J, leaving 9 bases between. The germline V gene encodes CDR1 SGHRS and CDR2 YFSETQ. The CDR3 region has the DNA TGCGCCAGCAGCTTGGCGCGGGGCCCAGATACGCAGTATTTT. This sequence encodes CASSLARGPDTQYF.

This sequence joins TRBV28 and TRBJ1-5; possibly TRBD1 for D (5 bases). Germline CDR1 MDHEN, CDR2 SYDVKM. This CDR3 is built from 15 residues. Trimming left V 5 bases short and J 6 bases short, with 17 bases between. Written as DNA, the CDR3 is TGTGCCAGCAGTACACGGGACGGATGGGGTCAGCCCCAGCATTTT. This codes for CASSTRDGWGQPQHF.

This clonotype was recorded a few times. This rearrangement joins TRBV15 to TRBJ2-7, with D perhaps given as TRBD1 or TRBD2 (5 bases each). Germline loops: CDR1 LNHNV, CDR2 YYDKDF (reference sequence). V was shortened by 3 bases and J by 2 bases, with 14 bases between the two germline ends. The CDR3 has 15 residues. CDR3 residues: CATSSLRDRPYEQYF. CDR3 coding DNA: TGTGCCACCAGCAGCCTCCGGGACCGACCCTACGAGCAGTACTTC.

The V gene is TRBV20-1, the J gene TRBJ2-5, with TRBD2 identical over 9 bases. This CDR3 has 16 amino acids. Germline loops: CDR1 DFQATT, CDR2 SNEGSKA (reference sequence). The J segment lost 0 bases and the V segment lost 1 base, leaving 6 bases of the junction unmatched. CDR3 DNA: TGCAGTGCTAGAGGGGGCCTAGCGGGGTACCAAGAGACCCAGTACTTC. Amino acids: CSARGGLAGYQETQYF.

There are many counts of this clonotype. This rearrangement joins TRBV29-1 to TRBJ1-3; D might be TRBD1 (5 bases). There are 15 residues in the CDR3. V dropped 4 bases and J dropped 0 bases, with 13 bases sitting between them. Germline V gene sequence: CDR1 SQVTM, CDR2 ANQGSEA. The DNA for the CDR3 is TGCAGCGTTGTCGTCAGGGCAAGCTCTGGAAACACCATATATTTT. It translates to CSVVVRASSGNTIYF.

The chain links TRBV12-3 or TRBV12-4 to TRBJ1-2; 9 bases fit TRBD1. V lost 5 bases to trimming and J lost 4 bases; unmatched junction nucleotides: 8. CDR3 length: 15 residues. The CDR3 here is CASSPRATGGYGYTF. DNA of the CDR3: TGTGCCAGCAGTCCCAGGGCGACAGGGGGCTATGGCTACACCTTC.

The genes are TRBV20-1 and TRBJ2-3; TRBD2 aligns across 10 bases. The CDR3 length is 15 residues. With 6 bases clipped from V and 1 base from J, the junction kept 7 bases outside the gene matches. CDR1 is DFQATT, CDR2 SNEGSKA, per germline (reference sequence). The CDR3 is CSAPVGTSGTDTQYF. The DNA for the CDR3 is TGCAGTGCCCCTGTGGGGACTAGCGGCACAGATACGCAGTATTTT.

V is TRBV4-1 and J is TRBJ2-1; 8 nucleotides agree with TRBD2. Trimming cost V 5 bases and J 5 bases; bases outside gene matches: 5. The CDR3 extends over 14 amino acids. The germline CDR1 and CDR2 sequences are MGHRA and YSYEKL. The CDR3 DNA reads TGCGCCAGCAGCAAACTAGCGGCCAACAATGAGCAGTTCTTC. Translating it yields CASSKLAANNEQFF.

CDR3 bases: TGTGCCAGCAGCTCCCTCCGGACAGAACTGTACTTC. Its protein is CASSSLRTELYF. The rearrangement links TRBV7-2 to TRBJ2-7; perhaps TRBD1 as D (6 bases). CDR1 is SGHTA, CDR2 FQGNSA, per germline. The CDR3 sequence is 12 residues long. V gave up 4 bases and J gave up 12 bases, with 16 bases separating them.

V is TRBV7-6 and J is TRBJ2-1; 8 bases match TRBD2. Per germline, CDR1 SGHVS and CDR2 FNYEAQ. With 1 base clipped from V and 7 bases from J, the junction kept 3 bases outside the gene matches. The CDR3 extends over 14 amino acids. The CDR3 reads CASSLGGGGNEQFF. The DNA for the CDR3 is TGTGCCAGCAGCTTAGGTGGCGGGGGGAATGAGCAGTTCTTC.

This clonotype came up many times. The chain has TRBV5-5 and TRBJ2-1; tentative D call: TRBD1 (5 bases). Trimming took 0 bases from V and 5 from J, leaving 12 bases between them. CDR3 length equals 15 residues. Germline V CDR1 and CDR2: SGHKS, YYEKEE (reference sequence). The CDR3, as DNA: TGTGCCAGCAGCTTGGCGGGCACAGGCAACAATGAGCAGTTCTTC. This sequence encodes CASSLAGTGNNEQFF.

A note on this clonotype: An end of the junction differs from the germline gene, which may be a read error. This sequence joins TRBV12-3 or TRBV12-4 and TRBJ2-1, with D possibly matching TRBD2 (6 bases). The CDR3 runs to 18 residues. CDR3 protein: CAISPGRGGGRQGNEQFF. CDR3 coding DNA: TGTGCCATCAGTCCCGGGCGTGGGGGAGGCAGGCAAGGCAATGAGCAGTTCTTC.

This clonotype was picked up many times. V and J are TRBV20-1 and TRBJ1-4, with a tentative D call TRBD1 (6 bases). The V end lost 4 bases, the J end lost 6 bases, and 9 bases lay between the germline ends. Germline V lookup: CDR1 DFQATT, CDR2 SNEGSKA (reference sequence). This CDR3 has 12 residues. The CDR3: CSATTGDEKLFF. The CDR3 region has the DNA TGCAGTGCTACGACAGGAGATGAAAAACTGTTTTTT.

This clonotype was observed a few times. The chain employs TRBV20-1 and TRBJ2-7; D is ambiguous. The CDR3 has 13 residues. Germline V gives CDR1 DFQATT, CDR2 SNEGSKA (reference sequence). V was trimmed by 3 bases and J by 3 bases, leaving 12 bases between them. DNA for the CDR3: TGCAGTGCTAGCGACAAGAGATACTACGAGCAGTACTTC. It is translated as CSASDKRYYEQYF.

This clonotype was detected only a few times. This sequence joins TRBV20-1 and TRBJ2-5; the match to TRBD2 covers 10 bases. Trimming took 5 bases from V and 5 from J; bases not matched to a gene: 11. CDR1 and CDR2 (germline): DFQATT, SNEGSKA (reference sequence). CDR3 size: 15 residues. CDR3 protein: CSAPHSGGAVETQYF. CDR3 nucleotides: TGCAGTGCTCCCCACAGCGGGGGGGCGGTGGAGACCCAGTACTTC.

This clonotype was seen a handful of times. The chain links TRBV20-1 to TRBJ1-5; the D is unclear. The germline V gene encodes CDR1 DFQATT and CDR2 SNEGSKA (reference sequence). Between the trimmed V and J ends, which lost 1 base and 3 bases, there was a span of 7 bases. The CDR3 is made up of 13 amino acids. CDR3: CSARGPFNQPQHF. CDR3 bases: TGCAGTGCTAGAGGGCCCTTCAATCAGCCCCAGCATTTT.

This clonotype occurred many times. V gene TRBV12-3 or TRBV12-4 combines with J gene TRBJ2-7; the D is unclear. V lost 4 bases and J 8 bases, leaving 15 bases between the germline ends. The CDR3 contains 13 residues. In DNA, the CDR3 is TGTGCCAGCAGTTCCGGCCAGGCCGCTAAGCAGTACTTC. Encoded protein: CASSSGQAAKQYF.

This clonotype has at least ten counts. The chain couples TRBV5-1 to TRBJ2-4; TRBD1 matches 11 bases. Per the germline V gene, CDR1 is SGHRS and CDR2 is YFSETQ. The ends lost 1 base at V and 8 bases at J; junction bases unmatched: 8. The CDR3 consists of 16 residues. The CDR3 protein is CASSLTGQGAEDIQYF. The CDR3 DNA is TGCGCCAGCAGCTTGACCGGACAGGGGGCTGAGGACATTCAGTACTTC. Looking up the rest from reference TRBV5-1 and TRBJ2-4 gives the full variable domain: KAGVTQTPRYLIKTRGQQVTLSCSPISGHRSVSWYQQTPGQGLQFLFEYFSETQRNKGNFPGRFSGRQFSNSRSEMNVSTLELGDSALYLCASSLTGQGAEDIQYFGAGTRLSVL.

This clonotype was counted at least ten times. The chain links TRBV3-1 to TRBJ1-6, with D uncertain. The CDR3 runs 13 residues. The V end lost 6 bases, the J end lost 4 bases, and 7 bases lay between the germline ends. Per germline, CDR1 LGHDT and CDR2 YNNKEL (reference sequence). The CDR3 DNA is TGTGCCAGCAGTTCCAGGTATAATTCACCCCTCCACTTT. Encoded protein: CASSSRYNSPLHF.

V gene TRBV20-1 combines with J gene TRBJ2-7, with 9 bases fitting TRBD2. The V segment lost 2 bases and the J segment 6 bases; nucleotides outside the gene matches: 8. Germline CDR1 and CDR2: DFQATT and SNEGSKA (reference sequence). The CDR3 runs to 14 residues. CDR3 DNA: TGCAGTGCTAGAACCGGGACTAGCATGACCGAGCAGTACTTC. Its protein is CSARTGTSMTEQYF.

This clonotype was detected many times. The chain uses TRBV7-3 and TRBJ2-3, with TRBD2 matching over 9 bases. J gave up 4 bases and V 1 base, and 3 bases lay outside the gene matches. CDR1 and CDR2 from the germline V gene are SGHTA and FQGTGA. This CDR3 is built from 15 residues. DNA of the CDR3: TGTGCCAGCAGCTTAAGCGGGGGGGTGGCAGATACGCAGTATTTT. This codes for CASSLSGGVADTQYF.

This clonotype was found many times. J is TRBJ1-2 and V is TRBV12-3 or TRBV12-4; D unresolved. The length of the CDR3 is 10 residues. The germline V and J ends were trimmed by 5 bases and 8 bases, with 6 bases remaining between them. This CDR3 reads CASSRGGYTF. CDR3 nucleotide sequence: TGTGCCAGCAGTCGGGGAGGCTACACCTTC.

This clonotype was seen a handful of times. The chain is built from TRBV12-3 or TRBV12-4 and TRBJ2-7, with a tentative D call TRBD1 (6 bases). The CDR3 extends over 13 amino acids. V was cut by 2 bases and J by 3 bases, with 8 bases left in between. The CDR3 nucleotides read TGTGCCAGCAGTTTACAGGGGATCTACGAGCAGTACTTC. Translated, it gives CASSLQGIYEQYF.

The sample holds many counts of this clonotype. The V and J genes are TRBV20-1 and TRBJ2-7; no reliable D call. The CDR3 loop spans 17 amino acids. CDR1 DFQATT and CDR2 SNEGSKA come from the germline V gene (reference sequence). Between the trimmed V and J ends, which lost 0 bases and 5 bases, there was a span of 23 bases. DNA for the CDR3: TGCAGTGCTAGAGATCTGGGAAGTACTCACGCATGGGACGAGCAGTACTTC. It specifies CSARDLGSTHAWDEQYF.